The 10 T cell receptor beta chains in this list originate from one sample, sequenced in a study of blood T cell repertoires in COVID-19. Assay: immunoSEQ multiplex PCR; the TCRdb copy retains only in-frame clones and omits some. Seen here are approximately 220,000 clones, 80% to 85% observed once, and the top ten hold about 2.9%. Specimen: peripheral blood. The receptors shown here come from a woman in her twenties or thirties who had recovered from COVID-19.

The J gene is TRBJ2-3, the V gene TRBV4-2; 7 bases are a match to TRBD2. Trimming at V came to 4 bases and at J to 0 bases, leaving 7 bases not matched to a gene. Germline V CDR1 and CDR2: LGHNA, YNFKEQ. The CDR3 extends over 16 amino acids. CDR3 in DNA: TGTGCCAGCAGCCCGGGGGGACTACAAAGCACAGATACGCAGTATTTT. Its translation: CASSPGGLQSTDTQYF.

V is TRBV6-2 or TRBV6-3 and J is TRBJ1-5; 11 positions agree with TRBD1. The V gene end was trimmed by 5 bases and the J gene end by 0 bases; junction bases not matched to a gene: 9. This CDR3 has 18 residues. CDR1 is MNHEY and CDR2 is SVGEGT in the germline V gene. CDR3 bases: TGTGCCAGCAGTCCCGGGACAGGGGGGACTGTTAGCAATCAGCCCCAGCATTTT. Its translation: CASSPGTGGTVSNQPQHF.

The CDR3: CASSGGRPSYNEQFF. In DNA form, the CDR3 reads TGTGCCAGCAGCGGGGGGCGTCCGTCCTACAATGAGCAGTTCTTC. This rearrangement joins TRBV9 to TRBJ2-1, with D possibly TRBD1 on 6 matching bases. The CDR3 totals 15 residues. Per the germline V gene, CDR1 is SGDLS and CDR2 is YYNGEE. V was cut by 3 bases and J by 1 base, with 11 bases left in between.

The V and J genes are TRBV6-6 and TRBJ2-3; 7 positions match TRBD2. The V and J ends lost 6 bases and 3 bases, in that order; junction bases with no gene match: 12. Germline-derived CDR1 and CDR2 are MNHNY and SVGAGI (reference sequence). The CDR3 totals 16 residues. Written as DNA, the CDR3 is TGTGCCAGCAGCCTCGTTTGGGCGGGAGAAACAGATACGCAGTATTTT. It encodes CASSLVWAGETDTQYF.

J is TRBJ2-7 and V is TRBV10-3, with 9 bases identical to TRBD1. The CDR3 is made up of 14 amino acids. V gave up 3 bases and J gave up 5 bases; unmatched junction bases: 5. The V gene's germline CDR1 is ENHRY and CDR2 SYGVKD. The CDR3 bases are TGTGCCATCAGTGATATACAGGGGGCGAACGAGCAGTACTTC. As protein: CAISDIQGANEQYF.

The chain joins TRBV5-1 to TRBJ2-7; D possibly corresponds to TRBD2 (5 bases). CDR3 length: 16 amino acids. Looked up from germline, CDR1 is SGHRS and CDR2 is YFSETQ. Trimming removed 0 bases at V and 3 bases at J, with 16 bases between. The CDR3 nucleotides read TGCGCCAGCAGCTTGGCCGGGGAGATAGCTGTCTACGAGCAGTACTTC. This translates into CASSLAGEIAVYEQYF.

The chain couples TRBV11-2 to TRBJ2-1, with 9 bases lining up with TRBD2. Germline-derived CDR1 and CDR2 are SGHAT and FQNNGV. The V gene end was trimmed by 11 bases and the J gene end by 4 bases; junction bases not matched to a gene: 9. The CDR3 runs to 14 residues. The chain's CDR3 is CALRKAGGYNEQFF. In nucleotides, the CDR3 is TGTGCCCTCCGAAAGGCGGGAGGGTACAATGAGCAGTTCTTC.

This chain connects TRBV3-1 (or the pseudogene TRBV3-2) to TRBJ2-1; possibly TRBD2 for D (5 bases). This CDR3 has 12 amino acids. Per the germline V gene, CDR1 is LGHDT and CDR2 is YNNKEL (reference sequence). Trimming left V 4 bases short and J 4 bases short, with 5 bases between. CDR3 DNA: TGTGCCAGCAGCCGGGAGTACAATGAGCAGTTCTTC. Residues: CASSREYNEQFF.

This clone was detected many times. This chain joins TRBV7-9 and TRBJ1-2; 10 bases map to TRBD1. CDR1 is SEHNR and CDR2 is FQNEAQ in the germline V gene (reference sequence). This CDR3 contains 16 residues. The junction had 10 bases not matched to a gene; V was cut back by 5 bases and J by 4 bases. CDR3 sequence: CASSLAGTGESYGYTF. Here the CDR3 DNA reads TGTGCCAGCAGCCTCGCCGGGACAGGGGAATCCTATGGCTACACCTTC.

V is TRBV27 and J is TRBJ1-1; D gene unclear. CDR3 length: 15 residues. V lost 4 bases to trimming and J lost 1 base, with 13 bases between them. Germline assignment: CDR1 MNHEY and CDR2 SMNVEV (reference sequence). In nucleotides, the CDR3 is TGTGCCAGCAGTTCATCATGGTACTCGAACACTGAAGCTTTCTTT. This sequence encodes CASSSSWYSNTEAFF.